These T cell receptor beta chains were read from a single sample in a study of blood T cell repertoires in COVID-19. Assay: immunoSEQ multiplex PCR; the TCRdb copy retains only in-frame clones and omits some. The data hold fewer than 80,000 clones, with around 73% observed a single time. Sequencing used peripheral blood. Receptor source: a man in his fifties or sixties with COVID-19, enrolled during active disease. Both conserved end residues are part of each CDR3. The D gene is left open where the match is weak. Clone size is shown for a subset of rows, as once, few, many or a class of expanded clone.

V gene	D gene	J gene	clone size	CDR3 protein	CDR3 DNA
TRBV7-6	TRBD1	TRBJ2-4	once	CASSFPGTGGNIQYF	TGTGCCAGCAGCTTTCCCGGGACAGGGGGGAACATTCAGTACTTC
TRBV5-1	TRBD1	TRBJ2-5	.	CASSLQGAETQYF	TGCGCCAGCAGCTTACAGGGGGCAGAGACCCAGTACTTC
TRBV27	.	TRBJ1-2	.	CASSEGSYGYTF	TGTGCCAGCTCGGAGGGGTCCTATGGCTACACCTTC
TRBV19	.	TRBJ2-1	.	CASTKQGSYNEQFF	TGTGCCAGTACCAAACAGGGCTCCTACAATGAGCAGTTCTTC
TRBV10-3	TRBD1	TRBJ2-5	.	CAISDWTGQETQYF	TGTGCCATCAGTGATTGGACAGGCCAAGAGACCCAGTACTTC
TRBV5-1	.	TRBJ1-3	.	CASSLGDTAGNTIYF	TGCGCCAGCAGCCTTGGGGACACCGCCGGAAACACCATATATTTT
TRBV2	.	TRBJ1-1	large	CASSGEDNTEAFF	TGTGCCAGCAGTGGAGAGGATAACACTGAAGCTTTCTTT
TRBV5-4	TRBD1	TRBJ2-7	once	CASSPGGQGVWYEQYF	TGTGCCAGCAGCCCGGGGGGACAGGGTGTATGGTACGAGCAGTACTTC
TRBV7-9	.	TRBJ1-1	few	CASSLEQDTEAFF	TGTGCCAGCAGCTTAGAACAGGACACTGAAGCTTTCTTT
TRBV28	TRBD1	TRBJ1-2	.	CASRKQGGGDGYTF	TGTGCCAGCAGGAAACAGGGGGGTGGTGATGGCTACACCTTC
TRBV6-1	TRBD1	TRBJ1-1	few	CASSEGAGTGEAFF	TGTGCCAGCAGTGAAGGGGCCGGGACAGGGGAAGCTTTCTTT
TRBV2	TRBD2	TRBJ2-2	few	CASGSGTSSNTGELFF	TGTGCCAGCGGCTCCGGGACTAGCTCGAACACCGGGGAGCTGTTTTTT
TRBV5-4	TRBD1	TRBJ1-2	few	CASSLLATGIDGYTF	TGTGCCAGCAGCTTGCTAGCGACAGGGATCGATGGCTACACCTTC
TRBV5-1	TRBD2	TRBJ2-5	.	CASSSLGLAEETQYF	TGCGCCAGCAGTTCCCTAGGACTAGCGGAAGAGACCCAGTACTTC
TRBV2	.	TRBJ2-2	.	CASSAERPSTGELFF	TGTGCCAGCAGTGCAGAGCGCCCGAGCACCGGGGAGCTGTTTTTT
TRBV15	.	TRBJ1-3	.	CATSRQGTGNTIYF	TGTGCCACCAGCAGACAGGGTACAGGAAACACCATATATTTT
TRBV19	.	TRBJ1-3	.	CASSIERGGNTIYF	TGTGCCAGTAGTATAGAAAGGGGGGGGAACACCATATATTTT
TRBV9	.	TRBJ1-3	.	CASSARLGRGGNTIYF	TGTGCCAGCAGCGCACGATTGGGAAGGGGCGGAAACACCATATATTTT
TRBV24-1	TRBD1	TRBJ2-4	.	CATSDSGTVAKNIQYF	TGTGCCACCAGTGATTCCGGGACAGTAGCCAAAAACATTCAGTACTTC
TRBV5-1	TRBD2	TRBJ2-5	.	CASSLGLAGGTETQYF	TGCGCCAGCAGCTTGGGCCTAGCGGGGGGAACAGAGACCCAGTACTTC
TRBV2	.	TRBJ1-4	.	CASMSNEKLFF	TGTGCCAGCATGTCGAATGAAAAACTGTTTTTT
TRBV30	TRBD2	TRBJ2-1	.	CATESASGDFEQFF	TGTGCCACGGAGTCGGCTAGCGGGGATTTTGAGCAGTTCTTC
TRBV6-5	TRBD2	TRBJ2-7	.	CATLGRASDEQYF	TGTGCCACACTCGGGAGGGCCTCAGACGAGCAGTACTTC
TRBV29-1	.	TRBJ1-5	.	CSARQANQPQHF	TGCAGCGCTCGACAGGCGAATCAGCCCCAGCATTTT
TRBV6-5	.	TRBJ2-1	many	CASNHGSSPYNEQFF	TGTGCCAGCAACCACGGGAGTTCCCCTTACAATGAGCAGTTCTTC
TRBV5-1	TRBD2	TRBJ2-7	once	CASSFRTSGEQYF	TGCGCCAGCAGCTTCCGGACTAGCGGGGAGCAGTACTTC